These T cell receptor beta chains were read from a single sample in a study of post-analysis software for immune sequencing data. One entry per CDR3 protein results from TCRdb running MiXCR on the PCR reads. The sample holds 350,000 to 500,000 distinct CDR3 sequences; less than 40% are singletons and the top ten take less than 10%. Material: blood. These receptors were taken from a girl aged 2-9 years with multiple sclerosis. CDR3s include the opening cysteine and the closing phenylalanine or tryptophan. Each record gives: CDR3 length, J gene, D gene, V gene, CDR3 protein. The D gene is left open where the match is weak.

length: 16; J: TRBJ1-5; D: NA; V: TRBV7-3; CDR3: CASSLWASISNQPQHF
length: 14; J: TRBJ1-5; D: NA; V: TRBV7-6; CDR3: CASSGPGGSQPQHF
length: 17; J: TRBJ2-7; D: NA; V: TRBV10-3; CDR3: CAISDHLVRGEAYEQYF
length: 14; J: TRBJ2-5; D: NA; V: TRBV29-1; CDR3: CSVDNWTKKETQYF
length: 16; J: TRBJ1-2; D: NA; V: TRBV4-3; CDR3: CASSQVVSPGVYGYTF
length: 14; J: TRBJ1-4; D: NA; V: TRBV15; CDR3: CATSGTVGDEKLFF
length: 16; J: TRBJ1-2; D: TRBD1; V: TRBV25-1; CDR3: CASSLPGQGATYGYTF
length: 17; J: TRBJ2-3; D: TRBD2; V: TRBV7-2; CDR3: CASSLVGLAGGGDTQYF
length: 15; J: TRBJ2-3; D: TRBD1; V: TRBV25-1; CDR3: CASSEGQGRSDTQYF
length: 14; J: TRBJ1-6; D: NA; V: TRBV13; CDR3: CASTLRSNNSPLHF
length: 14; J: TRBJ1-1; D: NA; V: TRBV12-3/TRBV12-4; CDR3: CASSLAGLNTEAFF
length: 18; J: TRBJ2-1; D: TRBD2; V: TRBV20-1; CDR3: CSASTGLASGSLYNEQFF
length: 15; J: TRBJ1-1; D: TRBD1; V: TRBV7-6; CDR3: CASSPGTGGNTEAFF
length: 17; J: TRBJ1-2; D: NA; V: TRBV9; CDR3: CASSGERGRWPNYGYTF
length: 14; J: TRBJ2-1; D: TRBD2; V: TRBV10-1; CDR3: CASSDTSGVDEQFF
length: 14; J: TRBJ2-1; D: TRBD2; V: TRBV7-3; CDR3: CASSLRTSGDEQFF
length: 13; J: TRBJ2-7; D: NA; V: TRBV12-3/TRBV12-4; CDR3: CASSSDLTYEQYF
length: 13; J: TRBJ1-4; D: NA; V: TRBV27; CDR3: CASRAKGGRKLFF
length: 14; J: TRBJ2-5; D: TRBD2; V: TRBV9; CDR3: CASSVSTSRETQYF
length: 15; J: TRBJ1-2; D: TRBD1; V: TRBV9; CDR3: CASSPYFAGGTGYTF
length: 15; J: TRBJ1-4; D: NA; V: TRBV20-1; CDR3: CSARDRGREEEKLFF
length: 14; J: TRBJ1-1; D: NA; V: TRBV6-5; CDR3: CASIRLPYVSEAFF
length: 15; J: TRBJ1-4; D: NA; V: TRBV7-2; CDR3: CASSSSGIRREKLFF
length: 15; J: TRBJ2-3; D: TRBD2; V: TRBV7-9; CDR3: CASGNVAGRTDTQYF
length: 15; J: TRBJ2-1; D: TRBD2; V: TRBV20-1; CDR3: CSAASSGRAHNEQFF
length: 13; J: NA; D: NA; V: TRBV20-1; CDR3: CSARDELEYEQYF
length: 15; J: TRBJ2-1; D: TRBD2; V: TRBV12-3/TRBV12-4; CDR3: CASLGLAGAYNEQFF
length: 16; J: TRBJ2-1; D: TRBD2; V: TRBV7-9; CDR3: CASSPGLVSSYNEQFF
length: 16; J: TRBJ2-7; D: NA; V: TRBV4-2; CDR3: CASSQDGGGISYEQYF
length: 14; J: TRBJ1-5; D: NA; V: TRBV28; CDR3: CASRPGQLNQPQHF
length: 14; J: TRBJ2-5; D: TRBD2; V: TRBV20-1; CDR3: CSASWTSGPETQYF
length: 14; J: TRBJ1-6; D: NA; V: TRBV7-9; CDR3: CASSLARGVSPLHF
length: 13; J: TRBJ2-3; D: TRBD1; V: TRBV18; CDR3: CAGERQGSDTQYF
length: 14; J: TRBJ2-7; D: TRBD2; V: TRBV29-1; CDR3: CSVPTSGEGDKQYF
length: 15; J: TRBJ2-1; D: TRBD2; V: TRBV18; CDR3: CASSLRTSAGNEQFF